The T cell receptor (beta chain) under discussion was sequenced for a study of blood T cell repertoires in COVID-19. Profiling relied on immunoSEQ multiplex PCR, and the TCRdb table lists in-frame clones only, not all of them. The top ten clones hold around 9.5% of a sample with 180,000 or so clones, about 85% of them seen once. Germline V lookup: CDR1 LGHDT, CDR2 YNNKEL (reference sequence). This CDR3 is 15 amino acids long. V lost 2 bases, J lost 7 bases, and 10 bases stayed unmatched. The receptor's source is a woman of 80 years or more with acute or convalescent COVID-19. Sequenced input: peripheral blood. This chain uses TRBV3-1 (or the pseudogene TRBV3-2) with TRBJ1-2; the match to TRBD1 covers 7 bases. The CDR3 here is CASSQKTGVKGGYTF. CDR3 coding DNA: TGTGCCAGCAGCCAAAAAACAGGGGTCAAGGGTGGCTACACCTTC.